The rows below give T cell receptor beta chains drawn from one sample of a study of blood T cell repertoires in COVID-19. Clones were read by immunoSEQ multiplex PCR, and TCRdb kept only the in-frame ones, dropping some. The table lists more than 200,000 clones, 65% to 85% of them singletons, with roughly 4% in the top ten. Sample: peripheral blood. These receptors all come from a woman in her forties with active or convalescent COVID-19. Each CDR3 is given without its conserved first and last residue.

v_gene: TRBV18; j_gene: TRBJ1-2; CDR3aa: ASSPAETPRSGYT
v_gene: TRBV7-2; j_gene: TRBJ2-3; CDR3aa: ASSGSGISTDTQY
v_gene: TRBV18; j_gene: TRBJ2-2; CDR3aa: ASSPSRESTGELF
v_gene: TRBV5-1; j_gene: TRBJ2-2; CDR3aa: ASSVQGALTGELF
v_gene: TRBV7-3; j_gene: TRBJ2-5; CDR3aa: ASASSGPGPQY
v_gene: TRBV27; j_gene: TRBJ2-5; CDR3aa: ASSLGLGVVETQY
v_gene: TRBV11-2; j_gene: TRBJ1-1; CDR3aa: ASSLGQGAGAEAF
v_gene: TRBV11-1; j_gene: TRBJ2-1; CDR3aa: ASSSVAGGYNEQF
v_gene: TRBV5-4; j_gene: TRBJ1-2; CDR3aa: ASSQNGGDGYT
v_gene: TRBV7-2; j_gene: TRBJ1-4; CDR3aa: ASSKQGAVVEKLF
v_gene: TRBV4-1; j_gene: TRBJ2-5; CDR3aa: ASSQDSGGYQETQY
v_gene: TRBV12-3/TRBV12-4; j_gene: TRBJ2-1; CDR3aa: ASSLPGQREQF
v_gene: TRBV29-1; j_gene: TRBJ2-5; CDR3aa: SVGGAGAGETQY
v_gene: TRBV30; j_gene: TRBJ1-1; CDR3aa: AWLGQVNTEAF
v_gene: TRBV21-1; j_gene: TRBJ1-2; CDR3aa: ASSKEEGGIPNYGYT
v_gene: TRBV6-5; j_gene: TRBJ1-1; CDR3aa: ASSYAQQGVRTEAF
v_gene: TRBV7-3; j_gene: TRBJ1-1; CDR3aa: ASSPGTGSTEAF
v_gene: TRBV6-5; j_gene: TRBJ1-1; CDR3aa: ASSYSVGTEAF
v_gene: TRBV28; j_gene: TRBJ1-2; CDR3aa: ASSIRQGYT
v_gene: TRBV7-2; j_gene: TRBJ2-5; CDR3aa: ASSRDRRETQY
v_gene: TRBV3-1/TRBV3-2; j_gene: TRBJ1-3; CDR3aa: ASSPIRTSSGNTIY
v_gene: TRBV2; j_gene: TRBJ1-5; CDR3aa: ASKLQGNQPQH
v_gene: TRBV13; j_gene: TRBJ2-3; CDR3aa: ASSPPSRTDTQY
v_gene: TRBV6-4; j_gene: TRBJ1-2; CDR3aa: ASRTQGGDYGYT
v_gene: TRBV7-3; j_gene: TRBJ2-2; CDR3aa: ASSKEGHPSTGELF
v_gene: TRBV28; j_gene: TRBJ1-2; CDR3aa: ASSPGQGGGYT
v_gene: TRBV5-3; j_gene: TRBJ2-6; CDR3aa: ARSPCGQGRSGANVLT
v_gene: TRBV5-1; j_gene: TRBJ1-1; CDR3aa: ASSLDRGGPTEAF
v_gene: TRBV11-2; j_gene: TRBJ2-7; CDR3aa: ASSSTGNRYEQY
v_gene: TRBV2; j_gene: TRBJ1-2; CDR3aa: ASALRQGGGYT
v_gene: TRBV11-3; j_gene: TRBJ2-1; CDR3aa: ASSLDPGGVPPNEQF
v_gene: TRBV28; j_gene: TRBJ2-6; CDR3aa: ASSSLASGANVLT
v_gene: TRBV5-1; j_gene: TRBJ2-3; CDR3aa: ASSLAGDRGTDTQY
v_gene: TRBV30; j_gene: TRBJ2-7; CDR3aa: AWRGWSGGEPYEQY
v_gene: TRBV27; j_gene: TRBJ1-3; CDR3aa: ASSLRHSGNTIY
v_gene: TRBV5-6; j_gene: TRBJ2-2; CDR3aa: ASSLGQLYTGELF
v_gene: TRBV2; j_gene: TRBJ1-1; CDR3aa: ASSRGLNTEAF
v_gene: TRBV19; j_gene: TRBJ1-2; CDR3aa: ASSTGQQGC
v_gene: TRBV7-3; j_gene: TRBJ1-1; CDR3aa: ASSSIGGLTGAEAF
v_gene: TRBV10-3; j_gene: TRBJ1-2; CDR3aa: AISGPGQGVGYT
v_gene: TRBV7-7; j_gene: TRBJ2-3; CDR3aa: ASSPTIQARGTQY
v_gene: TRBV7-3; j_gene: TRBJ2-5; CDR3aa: ASSTQDRGAQY
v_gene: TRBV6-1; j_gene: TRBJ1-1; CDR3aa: ASSEEGLMNTEAF
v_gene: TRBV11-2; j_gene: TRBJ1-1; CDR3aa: ASSWVTQGAEAF
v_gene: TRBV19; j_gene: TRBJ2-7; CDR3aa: ASSRDTSYEQY
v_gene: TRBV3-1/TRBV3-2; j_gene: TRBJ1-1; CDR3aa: ASSLIGGYGMNTEAF
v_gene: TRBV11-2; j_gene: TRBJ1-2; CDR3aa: ASSHQGFGYT
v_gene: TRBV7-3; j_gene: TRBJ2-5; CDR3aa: ASSLTGTSKETQY
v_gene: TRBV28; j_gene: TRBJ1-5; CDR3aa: ASSSGQGRRQPQH
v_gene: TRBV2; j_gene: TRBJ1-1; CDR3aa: ASSDRGRGVTEAF
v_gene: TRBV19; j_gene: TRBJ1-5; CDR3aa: ASSAANQPQH
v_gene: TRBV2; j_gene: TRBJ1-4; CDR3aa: ASSERRDKEKLF
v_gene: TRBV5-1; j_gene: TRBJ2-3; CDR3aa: ASSLEGGQGRDTQY
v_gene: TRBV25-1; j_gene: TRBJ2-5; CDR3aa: ASRTGPGGTQY